The rows below give T cell receptor beta chains drawn from one sample of a study of shared clonotypes between healthy human individuals. Profiled with immunoSEQ multiplex PCR; TCRdb holds only in-frame clones, not every one. The sample holds over 150,000 clones, about 68% seen once. Sequencing was done on a sample of memory CD4+ T cells sorted from blood. These receptors were taken from a young man in good health. CDR3s include the opening cysteine and the closing phenylalanine or tryptophan. D genes are given only for firm matches. Clone size is stated in some rows and not others, as once, few, many or a class when expanded.

J gene	V gene	D gene	clone size	CDR3 length	CDR3 DNA	CDR3 protein
TRBJ1-1	TRBV18	TRBD1	.	17	TGTGCCAGCTCCCTTGCGGGACAGGGTCTCGGATACACTGAAGCTTTCTTT	CASSLAGQGLGYTEAFF
TRBJ2-7	TRBV5-4	.	.	13	TGTGCCAGCAGCTCGCCACCGGGACATCTGATTTACTTC	CASSSPPGHLIYF
TRBJ1-5	TRBV30	.	.	15	TGTGCCTGGCACCCAGCAGGGATTAGCAATCAGCCCCAGCATTTT	CAWHPAGISNQPQHF
TRBJ2-1	TRBV18	.	.	15	TGTGCCAGCTCACCACGGGTAGAGACCTACAATGAGCAGTTCTTC	CASSPRVETYNEQFF
TRBJ2-5	TRBV7-6	TRBD1	.	14	TGTGCCAGCAGCGAATGGGACAGGGAAGAGACCCAGTACTTC	CASSEWDREETQYF
TRBJ2-1	TRBV29-1	TRBD2	.	15	TGCAGCGTTGAAACAGCGGGAGCCTCCTACAATGAGCAGTTCTTC	CSVETAGASYNEQFF
TRBJ2-7	TRBV7-6	.	.	15	TGTGCCAGCAGCCACCACTTGGGGCGAATCTACGAGCAGTACTTC	CASSHHLGRIYEQYF
TRBJ2-5	TRBV29-1	.	.	14	TGCAGCGTTGTTTCGGGACCTAGGGAAGAGACCCAGTACTTC	CSVVSGPREETQYF
TRBJ2-2	TRBV5-8	.	.	15	TGTGCCAGCAGCTTGGCCGGGGCCCACACCGGGGAGCTGTTTTTT	CASSLAGAHTGELFF
TRBJ1-1	TRBV5-4	.	.	13	TGTGCCAGCAAAGTAAGAGGGGTCACTGAAGCTTTCTTT	CASKVRGVTEAFF
TRBJ2-1	TRBV4-3	.	.	15	TGCGCCAGCAGCCAAGAAGGAGGGAGAAGAGTTGAGCAGTTCTTC	CASSQEGGRRVEQFF
TRBJ2-7	TRBV5-1	.	once	17	TGCGCCAGCAGCCCAGGGACCACGAATAGACACACCTACGAGCAGTACTTC	CASSPGTTNRHTYEQYF
TRBJ2-1	TRBV7-2	.	.	15	TGTGCCAGCAGCTTAGTCCCGACTAGGGGCAATGAGCAGTTCTTC	CASSLVPTRGNEQFF
TRBJ1-2	TRBV6-1	.	many	14	TGTGCCAGCAGTGAACTTTTGACGGCGAACGGGGGCACCTTC	CASSELLTANGGTF
TRBJ2-6	TRBV7-6	.	few	17	TGTGCCAGCAGCTTTTCCGCGGGGGCCTCTGGGGCCAACGTCCTGACTTTC	CASSFSAGASGANVLTF
TRBJ1-1	TRBV14	TRBD1	.	15	TGTGCCAGCAGCCAAGACAGGGGGCGGTTCACTGAAGCTTTCTTT	CASSQDRGRFTEAFF
TRBJ2-7	TRBV7-2	.	.	14	TGTGCCAGCAGCTTAGTTCGGGACTCCTACGAGCAGTACTTC	CASSLVRDSYEQYF
TRBJ2-3	TRBV5-6	TRBD2	.	15	TGTGCCAGCAGCTCGGGACTAGCGGGAGGGGATACGCAGTATTTT	CASSSGLAGGDTQYF
TRBJ2-2	TRBV5-1	.	few	15	TGCGCCAGCAGCTTGGCGCCTACAGGGACCGGGGAGCTGTTTTTT	CASSLAPTGTGELFF
TRBJ1-5	TRBV2	.	once	13	TGTGCCAGCATGAGGGTGGGCGGTCAGCCCCAGCATTTT	CASMRVGGQPQHF
TRBJ2-7	TRBV4-3	.	.	15	TGCGCCAGCAGCCAAGAGACAGGCCTCTCCTACGAGCAGTACTTC	CASSQETGLSYEQYF
TRBJ2-3	TRBV10-1	TRBD2	.	19	TGCGCCAGCAGTGAGTACGGCCGACCGGGAGGGCCCAATACAGATACGCAGTATTTT	CASSEYGRPGGPNTDTQYF
TRBJ2-7	TRBV5-1	.	.	13	TGCGCCAGCAGCTTGCCAGGGGTCTACGAGCAGTACTTC	CASSLPGVYEQYF
TRBJ2-5	TRBV7-9	.	.	12	TGTGCCAGCAGCCCCGAGGGGCGGACCCAGTACTTC	CASSPEGRTQYF
TRBJ2-6	TRBV2	.	.	15	TGTGCCAGCGGAGGGCGAGGTACTGGGGCCAACGTCCTGACTTTC	CASGGRGTGANVLTF
TRBJ2-4	TRBV27	.	few	12	TGTGCCAGCAGTCCGAATGGGGGACCACAGTACTTC	CASSPNGGPQYF
TRBJ2-5	TRBV25-1	.	few	17	TGTGCCAGCAGTGCCCGGGAGTCCGATAAACAAGAAGAGACCCAGTACTTC	CASSARESDKQEETQYF
TRBJ2-5	TRBV28	TRBD1	many	15	TGTGCCAGCAGTGGGGGGACAGGCCCAGGGGGGACCCAGTACTTC	CASSGGTGPGGTQYF
TRBJ2-3	TRBV19	.	.	14	TGTGCCAGTAGTATTAGGGGGAGCACAGATACGCAGTATTTT	CASSIRGSTDTQYF
TRBJ2-2	TRBV19	.	.	14	TGTGCCAGTAGTACGACAGGGAACACCGGGGAGCTGTTTTTT	CASSTTGNTGELFF
TRBJ2-1	TRBV14	TRBD2	.	15	TGTGCCAGCAGCGTAATAGCGGGAGCACTGGCAGAGCAGTTCTTC	CASSVIAGALAEQFF
TRBJ2-3	TRBV4-2	.	.	16	TGTGCCAGCAGCCATGCCGGGATGCAGGGACCAGATACGCAGTATTTT	CASSHAGMQGPDTQYF
TRBJ2-3	TRBV27	.	.	12	TGTGCCAGCAGTTTTTACAGCGGTACGCAGTATTTT	CASSFYSGTQYF
TRBJ2-1	TRBV29-1	.	many	10	TGCAGCGCCTCGAGGGGTGAGCAGTTCTTC	CSASRGEQFF
TRBJ2-1	TRBV5-4	.	.	12	TGTGCCAGCAGTTCGACTTTTAATCGGCAGTTCTTC	CASSSTFNRQFF
TRBJ1-1	TRBV10-3	TRBD1	.	13	TGTGCCATCTTCAGGGGGATGGGGACTGAAGCTTTCTTT	CAIFRGMGTEAFF
TRBJ1-4	TRBV18	.	.	13	TGTGCCAGCTCACCGAGCTTACAAGAAAAACTGTTTTTT	CASSPSLQEKLFF
TRBJ2-7	TRBV5-4	.	.	14	TGTGCCAGCAGCGATCTAGCGATCTCCTACGAGCAGTACTTC	CASSDLAISYEQYF
TRBJ1-1	TRBV6-1	.	.	12	TGTGCCAGCAGTGAGGAAGTCACTGAAGCTTTCTTT	CASSEEVTEAFF
TRBJ2-1	TRBV11-2	.	.	15	TGTGCCAGCAGCCCGGGACAACGAGGTGGCAATGAGCAGTTCTTC	CASSPGQRGGNEQFF
TRBJ1-1	TRBV11-1	TRBD1	.	16	TGTGCCAGCAGGGCAACAGGGGTCCTCATGAACACTGAAGCTTTCTTT	CASRATGVLMNTEAFF
TRBJ2-3	TRBV5-1	.	.	15	TGCGCCAGCAGCTTGGCCATGATCGGCACAGATACGCAGTATTTT	CASSLAMIGTDTQYF
TRBJ2-7	TRBV5-1	.	.	13	TGCGCCAGCAGCAACCCAACTAGTTACGAGCAGTACTTC	CASSNPTSYEQYF
TRBJ1-1	TRBV5-1	.	.	13	TGCGCCAGCAGCTTGCGGGTGAACACTGAAGCTTTCTTT	CASSLRVNTEAFF
TRBJ2-1	TRBV2	TRBD2	.	15	TGTGCCAGCAGCCTGGGACTAGCGGGAATGAATGAGCAGTTCTTC	CASSLGLAGMNEQFF
TRBJ1-1	TRBV9	.	.	14	TGTGCCAGCAGCGTGTCCCCGGCGAACACTGAAGCTTTCTTT	CASSVSPANTEAFF
TRBJ2-6	TRBV7-2	.	.	16	TGTGCCAGCAGCTACCAGGGACACTCTGGGGCCAACGTCCTGACTTTC	CASSYQGHSGANVLTF
TRBJ2-3	TRBV5-1	.	.	17	TGCGCCAGCAGCTTCGGCCCCTGGGCGGGAAGCACAGATACGCAGTATTTT	CASSFGPWAGSTDTQYF
TRBJ2-5	TRBV5-1	.	few	14	TGCGCCAGCAGCTTTGAGGGATGGGAAGAGACCCAGTACTTC	CASSFEGWEETQYF